This entry lists 3 T cell receptor beta chains sequenced from one sample in a study of OX40 agonist ivuxolimab in advanced cancers. Library creation used the immunoSEQ multiplex PCR assay. As stored in TCRdb, this immuneACCESS dataset retains in-frame rearrangements with V and J assigned. A fraction of the clones does not appear; measured against another copy, unresolved V genes explain less than half of the discrepancy, and the remainder lacks a known reason. This sample has about 81,000 clones in its table, and about 93% of those were observed once. Together, the top ten hold approximately 15% of the sample. This specimen was CD4+ or CD8+ T cells sorted from blood, taken in a trial of the OX40 agonist ivuxolimab. The receptors were sampled from an adult with an advanced solid tumor such as melanoma, head and neck, liver or kidney cancer.

The CDR3 sequence: CASSQSGTAVGDSPLHF. The CDR3 nucleotides are TGCGCCAGCAGCCAATCCGGGACCGCCGTCGGGGATTCACCCCTCCACTTT. The gene calls are TRBV4-3 and TRBJ1-6; TRBD1 is a possible D gene (5 bases). The CDR3 is made up of 17 amino acids. Trimming removed 2 bases at V and 8 bases at J, with 19 bases between. Germline V lookup: CDR1 LGHNA, CDR2 YSLEER.

This rearrangement joins TRBV6-6 to TRBJ2-7, with unresolved D. The CDR3 is made up of 14 amino acids. Trimming took 2 bases from V and 3 from J, leaving 11 bases between them. Germline CDR1 is MNHNY and CDR2 is SVGAGI (reference sequence). The CDR3 DNA is TGTGCCAGCAGTTACGACGGTTCGGGCTACGAGCAGTACTTC. Amino acids: CASSYDGSGYEQYF.

The gene calls are TRBV27 and TRBJ1-2; possibly TRBD1 for D (5 bases). Looked up from germline, CDR1 is MNHEY and CDR2 is SMNVEV (reference sequence). V was cut by 0 bases and J by 3 bases, with 17 bases left in between. CDR3 length: 17 amino acids. The CDR3 loop reads CASSLSVTSATDYGYTF. In nucleotides, the CDR3 is TGTGCCAGCAGTTTATCGGTAACCTCCGCGACAGACTATGGCTACACCTTC.